Shown below are 3 T cell receptor beta chains from a single sample sequenced in a study of cytomegalovirus exposure and HLA in healthy donors. PCR used 60 Vbeta primers and 13 Jbeta primers. The method was immunoSEQ multiplex PCR; TCRdb's version includes in-frame clones alone and lacks a portion of them. The sample carries about 160,000 clones, roughly 72% recorded once. Input material: PBMCs. The source is a woman between 40 and 50 years old in good health and CMV-seronegative.

V usage is TRBV27 and J usage is TRBJ2-7, with 7 bases lining up with TRBD2. Germline assignment: CDR1 MNHEY and CDR2 SMNVEV (reference sequence). The CDR3 has 14 residues. With V trimmed by 4 bases and J by 3 bases, 6 bases remained unmatched. CDR3 sequence reads: CASSYGGGVYEQYF. The CDR3 bases are TGTGCCAGCAGTTATGGGGGGGGAGTCTACGAGCAGTACTTC.

This clone was detected a few times. An end of the junction differs from the germline gene, which may be a read error. The rearrangement joins TRBV19 to TRBJ1-5; 9 bases fit TRBD1. The CDR3 extends over 14 amino acids. Germline V gene sequence: CDR1 LNHDA, CDR2 SQIVND (reference sequence). In nucleotides, the CDR3 is TGTGCCAGTACCTTCACAGGGGGCAACCAGCCCCAGCATTTT. It yields the protein CASTFTGGNQPQHF.

The chain employs TRBV5-1 and TRBJ2-6; possibly TRBD2 for D (6 bases). From germline, CDR1 is SGHRS and CDR2 YFSETQ. This CDR3 is 16 amino acids long. V lost 2 bases and J lost 2, with 11 bases in between. The DNA of the CDR3 is TGCGCCAGCAGCTTCGGCGGGAACACTGGGGCCAACGTCCTGACTTTC. Its protein product is CASSFGGNTGANVLTF.